This passage covers 17 T cell receptor beta chains from one sample sequenced in a study of CD8 T cells in Susac syndrome. RNA amounts of 0.5 to 1 ug underwent reverse transcription with random hexamers. Via MiXCR, TCRdb re-called the immunoSEQ multiplex PCR reads, giving one row per CDR3 protein. This table holds approximately 200,000 distinct CDR3 sequences, about 94% found once. Sequenced: CD4+ T cells from PBMCs. The origin of the receptors is a human donor with multiple sclerosis.

V gene TRBV4-3 combines with J gene TRBJ2-1; TRBD1 is a possible D gene (6 bases). The CDR3 sequence is 14 residues long. Germline-derived CDR1 and CDR2 are LGHNA and YSLEER. V was shortened by 0 bases and J by 7 bases, with 10 bases between the two germline ends. CDR3 sequence reads: CASSQDTGSNEQFF. CDR3 DNA sequence: TGCGCCAGCAGCCAAGACACAGGGTCGAATGAGCAGTTCTTC.

J is TRBJ1-6 and V is TRBV3-1; D unresolved. Germline CDR1 and CDR2: LGHDT and YNNKEL (reference sequence). V gave up 1 base and J gave up 8 bases, with 12 bases separating them. The CDR3 contains 15 residues. The CDR3 coding sequence is TGTGCCAGCAGCCAAGGCTGGGCCTCGGATTCACCCCTCCACTTT. As protein: CASSQGWASDSPLHF.

The chain recombines TRBV9 with TRBJ2-2; no clear D gene. The CDR3 totals 16 residues. V was clipped by 1 base and J by 5 bases, with 15 bases between them. Germline-derived CDR1 and CDR2 are SGDLS and YYNGEE. The DNA of the CDR3 is TGTGCCAGCAGCGTAAAAGTTGCTAGAGAGACCGGGGAGCTGTTTTTT. This translates into CASSVKVARETGELFF.

The V call is TRBV7-3, the J call TRBJ2-3; 16 positions match TRBD2. Germline V gene data show CDR1 as SGHTA and CDR2 as FQGTGA. J was trimmed by 1 base and V by 5 bases; bases with no gene match: 18. This CDR3 is 22 amino acids long. The CDR3 nucleotides read TGTGCCAGCAGCCCCCGACAGGGAGCGGGACTAGCGGGGGGGCCCGGCACAGATACGCAGTATTTT. Translation: CASSPRQGAGLAGGPGTDTQYF.

The V gene is TRBV13, the J gene TRBJ1-6; D remains unclear. Looked up from germline, CDR1 is PRHDT and CDR2 is FYEKMQ (reference sequence). Trimming removed 0 bases from V and 9 bases from J, with 3 bases in between. This CDR3 contains 12 residues. This CDR3 reads CASSLGPSPLHF. The CDR3 DNA reads as TGTGCCAGCAGCTTAGGCCCTTCACCCCTCCACTTT.

The gene calls are TRBV6-6 and TRBJ2-5; weak D call: TRBD1 (5 bases). The CDR3 has 15 residues. Germline V gene lookup returns CDR1 MNHNY and CDR2 SVGAGI (reference sequence). Trimming pared 6 bases from V and 2 bases from J, leaving 16 bases between. The CDR3 DNA follows: TGTGCCAGCAGAACCGACAGAGGATGGCAAGAGACCCAGTACTTC. Translation gives CASRTDRGWQETQYF.

Written as DNA, the CDR3 is TGTGCCAGCAGCTTAAAGCGGGGGGGCCTTTGGGAGACCCAGTACTTC. Its protein product is CASSLKRGGLWETQYF. The rearrangement joins TRBV7-2 to TRBJ2-5; 10 bases align to TRBD2. Trimming cost V 2 bases and J 5 bases; bases outside gene matches: 8. The CDR3 runs 16 residues. Per the germline V gene, CDR1 is SGHTA and CDR2 is FQGNSA.

V is TRBV3-1 and J is TRBJ2-1; unclear D gene. Germline V lookup: CDR1 LGHDT, CDR2 YNNKEL (reference sequence). Trimming removed 4 bases at V and 0 bases at J, with 7 bases between. The CDR3 spans 14 residues. CDR3 bases: TGTGCCAGCAGCCGTAGTCTCTCCTACAATGAGCAGTTCTTC. Its translation is CASSRSLSYNEQFF.

The chain links TRBV30 to TRBJ1-6; 10 bases line up with TRBD1. The germline CDR1 and CDR2 sequences are GTSNPN and SVGIG (reference sequence). The CDR3 covers 15 residues. The ends lost 7 bases at V and 10 bases at J; junction bases unmatched: 13. CDR3 in DNA: TGTGCCTTCACAGGCCGGGACAGGGGTATGTCACCCCTCCACTTT. Its translation is CAFTGRDRGMSPLHF.

The chain carries TRBV7-9 and TRBJ1-2; TRBD1 agrees at 8 bases. The trim removed 4 bases at V and 13 bases at J, leaving 5 bases unmatched. This CDR3 region has 11 residues. Germline V lookup: CDR1 SEHNR, CDR2 FQNEAQ (reference sequence). The CDR3 spells CASSSFDRGTF. CDR3 bases: TGTGCCAGCAGCTCGTTTGACAGGGGCACCTTC.

The chain employs TRBV3-1 and TRBJ1-1; D is possibly TRBD1 (5 bases). The germline V gene has CDR1 LGHDT and CDR2 YNNKEL (reference sequence). The CDR3 totals 15 residues. Trimming stripped 4 bases from V and 0 bases from J, with 12 bases between. DNA for the CDR3: TGTGCCAGCAGCCCCAGGGAGGGAGTGAACACTGAAGCTTTCTTT. This codes for CASSPREGVNTEAFF.

The rearrangement joins TRBV29-1 to TRBJ2-7; D is unresolved. V dropped 4 bases and J dropped 6 bases, with 13 bases sitting between them. CDR1 and CDR2 (germline): SQVTM, ANQGSEA. The CDR3 is 12 amino acids. In nucleotides, the CDR3 is TGCAGCGTTGCCCCAGGCCTGGCCGAGCAGTACTTC. Translating it yields CSVAPGLAEQYF.

The V and J genes are TRBV9 and TRBJ2-5; the D gene is possibly TRBD2 (7 bases). Germline CDR1 reads SGDLS; CDR2 reads YYNGEE. The CDR3 is 14 amino acids. V dropped 3 bases and J dropped 4 bases, with 13 bases sitting between them. This CDR3 reads CASSATSRGETQYF. Here the CDR3 DNA reads TGTGCCAGCAGCGCGACTAGCAGGGGAGAGACCCAGTACTTC.

This CDR3 is CASSVGILNTEAFF. The CDR3, as DNA: TGTGCCAGCAGCGTGGGGATATTGAACACTGAAGCTTTCTTT. The V call is TRBV2, the J call TRBJ1-1; the D is unclear. CDR3 size: 14 residues. Trimming cost V 6 bases and J 0 bases, with 11 bases left between them. Looked up from germline, CDR1 is SNHLY and CDR2 is FYNNEI.

This chain links TRBV20-1 with TRBJ2-7; D ambiguous. V was pared by 6 bases and J by 0 bases, with 9 bases between. In germline, CDR1 is DFQATT, CDR2 SNEGSKA (reference sequence). The CDR3 contains 12 residues. This chain's CDR3 is CSARKNSYEQYF. CDR3 bases: TGCAGTGCGAGGAAGAACTCCTACGAGCAGTACTTC.

The sample holds one count of this clonotype. Written as DNA, the CDR3 is TGTGCCCAAGAGTTTTATGGGGGTTCACCCCTCCACTTT. Protein: CAQEFYGGSPLHF. The chain has TRBV30 and TRBJ1-6; D may be TRBD1 (5 bases). The germline CDR1 and CDR2 sequences are GTSNPN and SVGIG (reference sequence). V lost 8 bases, J lost 9 bases, and 17 bases lay in between. CDR3 length equals 13 residues.

CDR3: CASSQDRSGFYNEQFF. The CDR3 nucleotides are TGCGCCAGCAGCCAAGATCGGAGCGGATTCTACAATGAGCAGTTCTTC. This chain connects TRBV4-3 to TRBJ2-1; perhaps TRBD2 as D (5 bases). From germline, CDR1 is LGHNA and CDR2 YSLEER. The CDR3 is made up of 16 amino acids. Trimming cost V 0 bases and J 3 bases, with 12 bases left between them.